The subject of this entry is one T cell receptor beta chain. Antigen: not known. The CDR3 contains 13 residues. The germline V and J ends were trimmed by 6 bases and 4 bases, with 12 bases remaining between them. The germline V gene encodes CDR1 MDHEN and CDR2 SYDVKM. The data derive from a study of post-analysis software for immune sequencing data. Study-wide context: Included courses were relapsing-remitting and secondary progressive multiple sclerosis; progressive-relapsing multiple sclerosis was also included.

Study-level results: Diversity measured as normalized Chao1 was significantly lower in multiple sclerosis patients than in controls. Controls showed lower frequencies than patients for five TRBV segments, and TRBV5-6, TRBV5-1 and TRBV20-1 were among these. F-measure co-clustering was strong for batch-matched samples.

Unique molecular identifiers had been added to the TCR beta cDNA libraries. The T cell input of roughly 0.9 to 11 million gave about 470,000 cDNA molecules. TCRdb redid the calling of the PCR reads with MiXCR, one entry per CDR3 protein. The sample shows around 440,000 distinct CDR3 sequences, around 40% of them seen only once. V and J are TRBV28 and TRBJ1-2; a weak D match, TRBD1 (6 bases). The TCR comes from a girl aged 5 to 17 with multiple sclerosis. Sequencing was performed on blood. The CDR3 reads CASSVQGSYGYTF. DNA of the CDR3: TGTGCCAGCAGCGTACAGGGAAGCTATGGCTACACCTTC.